This entry describes one T cell receptor beta chain. Its antigen is unidentified. There were likely unrecorded immune exposures, though donors were nominally healthy when sampled. The data derive from a study of cytomegalovirus exposure and HLA in healthy donors. General observations from the study: Later on, an analysis tied approximately 17,000 TCR beta sequences to HLA alleles at 0.05 false discovery rate. The study listed approximately 160 cytomegalovirus-associated TCR beta chains.

This CDR3 has 15 residues. In germline, CDR1 is KGHSH, CDR2 LQKENI. J gave up 4 bases and V 5 bases, and 6 bases lay outside the gene matches. Researchers ran the PCR with 60 Vbeta and 13 Jbeta primers. Assay: immunoSEQ multiplex PCR; the TCRdb copy retains only in-frame clones and omits some. Its clone listing holds 190,000 or so clones. The sample was PBMCs. This chain uses TRBV18 with TRBJ1-3; 9 bases align to TRBD1. The TCR originated in a boy aged 5-17 years in good health and CMV-seronegative. CDR3 loop: CASSSGQGDGNTIYF. Written as DNA, the CDR3 is TGTGCCAGCTCATCGGGACAGGGTGACGGAAACACCATATATTTT.